These T cell receptor beta chains were read from a single sample in a study of shared clonotypes between healthy human individuals. Assay used: immunoSEQ multiplex PCR; TCRdb lists only in-frame clones, some missing. The sample holds approximately 1.1 million clones; more than 75% are singletons and the top ten take about 0.52%. The sequenced sample was memory CD4+ T cells from PBMCs. The source is a man between 18 and 35 years old in good health. Some clones in this sample may be carry-over from other donors' samples. The CDR3 runs from the conserved cysteine through the conserved F or W. The D gene is left open where the match is weak. Clone sizes are given selectively: once, few, many, or a class where the clone is expanded.

v_gene	abundance	d_gene	len	j_gene	CDR3aa	CDR3nt
TRBV7-9	-	TRBD1	16	TRBJ2-3	CASSLERGQGTDTQYF	TGTGCCAGCAGCTTAGAAAGGGGGCAGGGCACAGATACGCAGTATTTT
TRBV29-1	-	TRBD2	15	TRBJ2-3	CSVGGTSGSTDTQYF	TGCAGCGTTGGAGGGACTAGCGGGAGCACAGATACGCAGTATTTT
TRBV10-3	once	TRBD2	15	TRBJ2-5	CAISSPAGEGETQYF	TGTGCCATCAGCTCGCCAGCGGGGGAGGGGGAGACCCAGTACTTC
TRBV19	-	-	14	TRBJ1-1	CASTRSRGDREAFF	TGTGCCAGTACCCGATCTAGAGGGGACCGCGAAGCTTTCTTT
TRBV28	-	-	11	TRBJ2-7	CASTERDEQYF	TGTGCCAGCACAGAGAGAGACGAGCAGTACTTC
TRBV7-9	-	-	15	TRBJ2-2	CASSFSASNTGELFF	TGTGCCAGCAGCTTTTCTGCATCGAACACCGGGGAGCTGTTTTTT
TRBV2	few	TRBD1	14	TRBJ1-2	CASSRGQGFYGYTF	TGTGCCAGCAGCAGAGGACAGGGCTTCTATGGCTACACCTTC
TRBV2	once	TRBD2	14	TRBJ2-1	CASSAGLAGVKQFF	TGTGCCAGCAGTGCGGGACTAGCGGGAGTCAAGCAGTTCTTC
TRBV7-8	-	-	18	TRBJ1-1	CASSLLAGWVTTNTEAFF	TGTGCCAGCAGCTTACTAGCGGGATGGGTTACAACGAACACTGAAGCTTTCTTT
TRBV4-2	-	-	15	TRBJ1-2	CASSQGDGGAVGYTF	TGTGCCAGCAGCCAAGGGGACGGGGGCGCAGTTGGCTACACCTTC
TRBV7-2	-	TRBD2	18	TRBJ2-3	CASSLSRGLAGRADTQYF	TGTGCCAGCAGCCTGTCAAGGGGACTAGCGGGAAGAGCGGATACGCAGTATTTT
TRBV27	-	-	14	TRBJ2-2	CASSLIRGTGELFF	TGTGCCAGCAGTTTAATTCGGGGGACCGGGGAGCTGTTTTTT
TRBV28	-	-	12	TRBJ1-5	CGAGAGQKPQHF	TGTGGGGCTGGTGCAGGGCAGAAGCCCCAGCATTTT
TRBV7-2	-	-	13	TRBJ1-2	CASSAGLGYGYTF	TGTGCCAGCAGCGCCGGGCTCGGCTATGGCTACACCTTC
TRBV29-1	-	-	12	TRBJ2-7	CSVLPPTNEQYF	TGCAGCGTGCTTCCACCTACTAACGAGCAGTACTTC
TRBV28	once	-	12	TRBJ2-3	CASTQAGVGQYF	TGTGCCAGCACCCAAGCGGGCGTGGGGCAGTATTTT
TRBV27	-	-	15	TRBJ2-1	CASRLGGGHYNEQFF	TGTGCCAGCAGACTCGGAGGGGGCCACTACAATGAGCAGTTCTTC
TRBV28	-	-	17	TRBJ1-2	CASLTLLSGGAVYGYTF	TGTGCCAGCCTTACCCTCCTTTCCGGGGGGGCGGTCTATGGCTACACCTTC
TRBV20-1	once	-	11	TRBJ2-7	CSAWLSYEQYF	TGCAGTGCCTGGCTGTCCTACGAGCAGTACTTC
TRBV6-1	-	-	13	TRBJ1-6	CASSEVSGEPLHF	TGTGCCAGCAGTGAAGTTTCAGGGGAACCCCTCCACTTT
TRBV19	-	-	13	TRBJ2-5	CASNDRRGETQYF	TGTGCCAGTAACGATCGGCGTGGCGAGACCCAGTACTTC
TRBV25-1	-	-	16	TRBJ2-1	CASSLASLGAYNEQFF	TGTGCCAGCAGTCTGGCTTCCCTTGGGGCATACAATGAGCAGTTCTTC
TRBV2	-	-	13	TRBJ1-2	CASSGTSLYGYTF	TGTGCCAGCAGCGGGACATCACTCTATGGCTACACCTTC
TRBV5-1	-	TRBD2	16	TRBJ2-7	CASSLGLAAGRYEQYF	TGCGCCAGCAGCTTGGGTCTAGCGGCCGGCCGATACGAGCAGTACTTC
TRBV5-4	-	-	16	TRBJ1-4	CASSRGEAATNEKLFF	TGTGCCAGCAGCCGGGGGGAAGCTGCAACTAATGAAAAACTGTTTTTT
TRBV6-5	-	TRBD2	16	TRBJ2-7	CASSYSLAGGWYEQYF	TGTGCCAGCAGTTACTCCCTAGCGGGAGGGTGGTACGAGCAGTACTTC
TRBV7-9	-	-	14	TRBJ1-3	CASSLENSGNTIYF	TGTGCCAGCAGCTTAGAAAACTCTGGAAACACCATATATTTT
TRBV5-4	-	-	18	TRBJ2-1	CASSSQGGAGSSYNEQFF	TGTGCCAGCAGCTCCCAAGGGGGGGCGGGGAGCTCCTACAATGAGCAGTTCTTC
TRBV6-6	-	TRBD2	15	TRBJ2-5	CASSKGLAYKETQYF	TGTGCCAGCAGTAAGGGACTAGCCTATAAAGAGACCCAGTACTTC
TRBV28	-	-	15	TRBJ1-1	CASSLAGALNTEAFF	TGTGCCAGCAGTTTAGCCGGGGCCCTGAACACTGAAGCTTTCTTT
TRBV4-2	-	-	13	TRBJ2-1	CASSQSRGGEQFF	TGTGCCAGCAGCCAATCCAGGGGCGGTGAGCAGTTCTTC
TRBV2	-	-	12	TRBJ2-1	CASRENLGEQFF	TGTGCCAGCAGGGAGAACCTCGGCGAGCAGTTCTTC